This TCR beta chain originates from a study of blood T cell repertoires in COVID-19. Those enrolled, adults aged roughly 18 to 89 years, came from about two dozen US areas. The study counted Cohort 3 donors as recovered given two negative PCRs, clearance, or symptom resolution. V was trimmed by 3 bases and J by 4 bases, leaving 9 bases between them. The V gene's germline CDR1 is LNHDA and CDR2 SQIVND (reference sequence). The CDR3 loop spans 13 amino acids. Assay: immunoSEQ multiplex PCR; the TCRdb copy retains only in-frame clones and omits some. The sample lists some 320,000 clones; about 92% were seen once.

This receptor was taken from a man aged 55-75 years who had recovered from COVID-19. The sample consisted of PBMCs or T cells enriched from blood (not recorded which). This sequence joins TRBV19 and TRBJ1-2; tentative D call: TRBD1 (5 bases). Here the CDR3 DNA reads TGTGCCAGTAGTATTGACAGACTCTATGGCTACACCTTC. Amino acid sequence: CASSIDRLYGYTF.